This T cell receptor beta chain derives from a study of control samples from healthy donors and cancer patients. The assay was immunoSEQ multiplex PCR, and TCRdb's table has in-frame clones only and misses some. The table shows about 140,000 clones, with around 90% occurring only once. CDR3 length equals 13 residues. Germline CDR1 and CDR2: SGHRS and YFSETQ. The trim removed 1 base at V and 5 bases at J, leaving 2 bases unmatched. V is TRBV5-1 and J is TRBJ1-2, with 7 bases fitting TRBD1. The source of this sequence is a man aged 25-45 years in good health. Input material: blood. CDR3 amino acids: CASSLRQGYGYTF. The CDR3, as DNA: TGCGCCAGCAGCTTGCGACAGGGTTATGGCTACACCTTC. Complete variable domain (other parts from reference TRBV5-1 and TRBJ1-2): KAGVTQTPRYLIKTRGQQVTLSCSPISGHRSVSWYQQTPGQGLQFLFEYFSETQRNKGNFPGRFSGRQFSNSRSEMNVSTLELGDSALYLCASSLRQGYGYTFGSGTRLTVV.